This T cell receptor (beta chain) emerged from a study of radiotherapy plus CTLA-4 blockade in lung cancer (dated by TCRdb to 2016 to 2019). About the study as a whole: Objective responses occurred in approximately 19% of enrolled patients, and just over 30% achieved disease control. Overall study outcomes, separate from this receptor: Increased serum interferon-beta after radiation, together with early dynamic changes in blood T cell clones, were reported to be the strongest predictors of response. TCR clones derived from tumors expanded in peripheral blood after treatment with radiotherapy and ipilimumab.

Library creation used the immunoSEQ multiplex PCR assay. TCRdb holds this immuneACCESS table with in-frame rearrangements only. Some clones are missing; in checked studies, unresolved V genes explain under half, and the rest has no known cause. The sample profile shows more than 80,000 clones; approximately 81% of them were found once. The ten biggest clones cover approximately 2.5% of the sample. In this study, focal radiation therapy paired with CTLA-4 blockade (ipilimumab) was tested in patients who had chemo-refractory metastatic non-small-cell lung cancer. This clone was recorded once. Its target antigen remains unknown. The sample holds no much larger clone one base away, and base qualities are not on file. The sequences come from peripheral blood, collected from a patient treated with radiotherapy plus ipilimumab. The TCR was taken from a human donor with non-small cell lung cancer that progressed on radiotherapy plus ipilimumab. Some clones in this sample may be carry-over from other donors' samples.

Here is the DNA: TGTGCCAGCAGCAAACTCGATAGAAATTCACCCCTCCACTTT. This yields the protein CASSKLDRNSPLHF. The chain couples TRBV6-5 to TRBJ1-6, with the D gene not clear enough to name. Looking up the germline V gene yields CDR1 MNHEY and CDR2 SVGAGI. The CDR3 holds 14 amino acids from the cysteine to the phenylalanine. Only CDR3 DNA remains: 42 bases, in frame from the first base. V is cut by 6 bases and J by 7 bases, and the space between the germline ends is 13 bases.